This T cell receptor beta chain was profiled in a study of T cells in Graves' hyperthyroidism and ophthalmopathy. Regions amplified from RNA transcripts were the TCR beta CDR3 regions. First-round RT-PCR with HTBI primers amplified the TCR CDR3 region. TCRdb ran MiXCR on the multiplex PCR reads and lists one entry per CDR3 protein. The table has a few hundred thousand distinct CDR3 sequences, roughly 15% seen once. As to this clonotype: The antigen remains unidentified. Germline and junction disagree at one end, which may indicate a read error.

Germline values: CDR1 SGHAT, CDR2 FQNNGV. This CDR3 region has 15 residues. Study results and caveats: The blood repertoire included most of the expanded thyroid clonotypes above 0.001.

Thyroid ultrasound, orbital computed tomography, clinical symptoms, and serum thyroxine and TRAb underpinned diagnoses. The chain uses TRBV11-2 and TRBJ1-6, with 9 bases fitting TRBD1. Sequenced sample: blood. The clonotype comes from a woman aged 40 to 50 with Graves' ophthalmopathy. In DNA, the CDR3 is TGTGCCGGCAGCTTCCGGGACAGGGTTAATTCACCCCTCCACTTT. Encoded protein: CAGSFRDRVNSPLHF.